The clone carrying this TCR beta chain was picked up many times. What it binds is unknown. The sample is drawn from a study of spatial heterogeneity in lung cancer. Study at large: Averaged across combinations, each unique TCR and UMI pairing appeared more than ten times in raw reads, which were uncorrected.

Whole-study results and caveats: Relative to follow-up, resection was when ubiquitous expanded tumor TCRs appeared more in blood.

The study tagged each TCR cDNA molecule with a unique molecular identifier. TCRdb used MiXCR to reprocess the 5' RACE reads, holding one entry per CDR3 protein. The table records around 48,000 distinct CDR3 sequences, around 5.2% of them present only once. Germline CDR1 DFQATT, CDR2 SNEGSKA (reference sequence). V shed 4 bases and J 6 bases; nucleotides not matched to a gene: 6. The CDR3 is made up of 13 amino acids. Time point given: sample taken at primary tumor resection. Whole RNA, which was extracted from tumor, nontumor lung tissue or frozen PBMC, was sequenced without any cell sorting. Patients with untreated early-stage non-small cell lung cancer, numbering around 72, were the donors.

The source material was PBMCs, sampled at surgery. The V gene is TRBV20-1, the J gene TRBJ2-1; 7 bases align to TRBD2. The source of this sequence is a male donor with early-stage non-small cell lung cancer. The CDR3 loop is CSATMTSLNEQFF. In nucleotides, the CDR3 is TGCAGTGCTACTATGACTAGCCTCAATGAGCAGTTCTTC.